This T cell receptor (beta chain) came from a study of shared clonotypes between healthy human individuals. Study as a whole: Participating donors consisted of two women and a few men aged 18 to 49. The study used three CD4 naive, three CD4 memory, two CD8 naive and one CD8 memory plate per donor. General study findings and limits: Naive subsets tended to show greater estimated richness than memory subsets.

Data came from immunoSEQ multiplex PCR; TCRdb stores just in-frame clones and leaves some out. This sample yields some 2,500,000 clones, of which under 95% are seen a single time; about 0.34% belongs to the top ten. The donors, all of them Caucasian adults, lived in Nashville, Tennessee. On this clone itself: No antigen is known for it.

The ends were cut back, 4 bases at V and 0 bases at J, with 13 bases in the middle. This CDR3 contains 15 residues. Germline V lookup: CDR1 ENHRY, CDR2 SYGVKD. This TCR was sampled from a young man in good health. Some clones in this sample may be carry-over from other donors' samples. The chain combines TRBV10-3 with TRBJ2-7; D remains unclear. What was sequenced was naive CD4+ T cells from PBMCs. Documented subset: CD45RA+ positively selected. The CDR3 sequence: CAISAAWTVSYEQYF. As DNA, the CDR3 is TGTGCCATCAGTGCAGCATGGACCGTCTCCTACGAGCAGTACTTC.